The next 21 T cell receptor beta chains were all read from a single sample in a study of human T cells and chemical hapten exposure. MiXCR, run by TCRdb on the RACE reads, gives a single entry per CDR3 protein. The sample carries just under 60,000 distinct CDR3 sequences, about an eighth recorded once. Time point of the sample: patch test 3, about 24 weeks after DPC sensitization. Treatment in this sample: therapeutic diphenylcyclopropenone sensitization with weekly scalp DPC. The sample in question was whole blood, obtained in connection with sensitization to the hapten diphenylcyclopropenone (DPC). These receptors all stem from a man between 25 and 39 years old with alopecia areata. Some clones in this sample may be carry-over from other donors' samples.

This clonotype was observed a few times. The chain uses TRBV6-2 or TRBV6-3 and TRBJ2-1; TRBD2 might be the D (5 bases). CDR1 and CDR2 from the germline V gene are MNHEY and SVGEGT. Trimming shortened V by 6 bases and J by 5 bases, and 23 bases separated the two germline ends. The CDR3 is made up of 17 amino acids. The CDR3 DNA reads as TGTGCCAGCAGCCCTCTAGCTCTTGGGCCCCGCGACAATGAGCAGTTCTTC. Its translation: CASSPLALGPRDNEQFF.

The genes are TRBV29-1 and TRBJ1-2; unclear D gene. CDR3 size: 13 residues. Trimming took off 3 bases at V and 4 bases at J, with 12 bases between the two ends. Germline V gene data show CDR1 as SQVTM and CDR2 as ANQGSEA. The CDR3 is CSVDTPKVYGYTF. DNA for the CDR3: TGCAGCGTTGATACTCCAAAGGTCTATGGCTACACCTTC.

This clonotype was seen more than once but under ten times. The genes are TRBV9 and TRBJ2-5, with D unclear. Germline V gene sequence: CDR1 SGDLS, CDR2 YYNGEE. Trimming took off 0 bases at V and 4 bases at J, with 7 bases between the two ends. The CDR3 has 13 amino acids. The CDR3 is CASSVAWGETQYF. As DNA, the CDR3 is TGTGCCAGCAGCGTAGCTTGGGGAGAGACCCAGTACTTC.

This clonotype was detected ten times or more. This rearrangement joins TRBV13 to TRBJ2-2; no firm D call. V gave up 0 bases and J gave up 4 bases, with 21 bases separating them. The CDR3 has 19 amino acids. Germline lookup yields CDR1 PRHDT and CDR2 FYEKMQ (reference sequence). The CDR3 DNA reads TGTGCCAGCAGCTTAGGGTTTCTGGCAGCCCATACCTCCACCGGGGAGCTGTTTTTT. It specifies CASSLGFLAAHTSTGELFF. The whole variable domain, remainder taken from reference TRBV13 and TRBJ2-2, is AAGVIQSPRHLIKEKRETATLKCYPIPRHDTVYWYQQGPGQDPQFLISFYEKMQSDKGSIPDRFSAQQFSDYHSELNMSSLELGDSALYFCASSLGFLAAHTSTGELFFGEGSRLTVL.

This CDR3 reads CASSRSTGHEQYF. The CDR3 coding sequence is TGTGCCAGCTCACGCTCTACGGGGCACGAGCAGTACTTC. The chain employs TRBV18 and TRBJ2-7, with D perhaps matching TRBD1 or TRBD2 (5 bases each). Germline-derived CDR1 and CDR2 are KGHSH and LQKENI. This CDR3 contains 13 residues. The V end was cut by 4 bases, the J end by 5 bases, with 12 bases between.

This clonotype came up many times. V is TRBV5-5 and J is TRBJ2-1, with 12 bases identical to TRBD1. Germline V CDR1 and CDR2: SGHKS, YYEKEE (reference sequence). V lost 3 bases and J lost 8; bases outside the gene matches: 9. The CDR3 is 16 residues long. The CDR3 region is CASSWGQGAGSDEQFF. The CDR3 DNA follows: TGTGCCAGCAGCTGGGGACAGGGGGCTGGTAGCGATGAGCAGTTCTTC.

In its sample, this clonotype was seen a few times. This chain connects TRBV5-1 to TRBJ1-3; 10 positions match TRBD1. The germline V gene has CDR1 SGHRS and CDR2 YFSETQ. This CDR3 has 15 residues. The junction had 2 bases not matched to a gene; V was cut back by 3 bases and J by 2 bases. CDR3 nucleotides: TGCGCCAGCAGCTCGGGGACAGGGGCTGGAAACACCATATATTTT. This codes for CASSSGTGAGNTIYF.

Many counts were recorded for this clonotype. The chain couples TRBV20-1 to TRBJ2-3; a weak D match, TRBD2 (6 bases). CDR3 length: 15 amino acids. CDR1 and CDR2 from the germline V gene are DFQATT and SNEGSKA (reference sequence). The V end was cut by 6 bases, the J end by 6 bases, with 22 bases between. The CDR3 loop reads CSAPEGTLLGDTQYF. CDR3 in DNA: TGCAGTGCCCCGGAGGGGACCCTTTTGGGGGATACGCAGTATTTT.

This clonotype has at least ten counts. The rearrangement uses TRBV29-1 and TRBJ2-5; tentatively, D is TRBD1 (6 bases). V was cut by 5 bases and J by 6 bases, with 13 bases left in between. The CDR3 spans 12 residues. CDR1 and CDR2 (germline): SQVTM, ANQGSEA. The chain's CDR3 is CSVHRESKTQYF. The DNA for the CDR3 is TGCAGCGTTCACAGGGAATCAAAGACCCAGTACTTC.

This clonotype has just a few counts. The genes are TRBV12-3 or TRBV12-4 and TRBJ2-7, with TRBD1 as a possible D gene (6 bases). Trimming cost V 5 bases and J 2 bases, with 13 bases left between them. The CDR3 spans 14 residues. CDR3 DNA: TGTGCCAGCAGTCCCGGGACACCTGCCTACGAGCAGTACTTC. Its protein is CASSPGTPAYEQYF.

As for this clonotype: A clone one base away is much larger, so this may be a read error. This chain uses TRBV5-1 with TRBJ2-7; D call uncertain. The CDR3 is 13 residues long. The V gene's germline CDR1 is SGHRS and CDR2 YFSETQ. The chain's CDR3 is CASSSGSSCEQYF. The CDR3 DNA reads TGCGCCAGCAGCTCCGGGTCGTCCTGCGAGCAGTACTTC.

V is TRBV2 and J is TRBJ2-1; 9 nucleotides align to TRBD1. The CDR3 contains 15 residues. V gave up 3 bases and J gave up 2 bases; unmatched junction bases: 2. CDR1 is SNHLY and CDR2 is FYNNEI in the germline V gene. The CDR3 sequence: CASSDRQGAYNEQFF. The DNA of the CDR3 is TGTGCCAGCAGTGACAGACAGGGGGCCTACAATGAGCAGTTCTTC.

The chain has TRBV5-1 and TRBJ1-2; 7 positions agree with TRBD1. This CDR3 region has 14 residues. V was pared by 4 bases and J by 3 bases, with 6 bases of the junction left unmatched. Germline-derived CDR1 and CDR2 are SGHRS and YFSETQ. CDR3 protein: CASSPFDRDYGYTF. The CDR3 bases are TGCGCCAGCAGCCCCTTTGACAGGGACTATGGCTACACCTTC.

This clonotype occurred many times. The CDR3 region is CAWSVMDRVYF. CDR3 DNA sequence: TGTGCCTGGAGTGTAATGGACAGGGTATACTTC. The chain recombines TRBV30 with TRBJ2-7; 8 bases line up with TRBD1. The V gene's germline CDR1 is GTSNPN and CDR2 SVGIG (reference sequence). V trimming: 0 bases; J trimming: 13 bases; junction bases outside the gene matches: 5. The length of the CDR3 is 11 residues.

In its sample, this clonotype was seen a few times. The chain recombines TRBV5-1 with TRBJ2-2, with D hard to call. Looked up from germline, CDR1 is SGHRS and CDR2 is YFSETQ. The CDR3 consists of 14 residues. V dropped 0 bases and J dropped 6 bases, with 9 bases sitting between them. The CDR3 loop is CASSLELSAGELFF. CDR3 DNA: TGCGCCAGCAGCTTGGAGTTGAGCGCCGGGGAGCTGTTTTTT.

Ten or more counts support this clonotype. The chain uses TRBV7-6 and TRBJ2-5, with D possibly being TRBD2 (6 bases). Germline CDR1 reads SGHVS; CDR2 reads FNYEAQ. Trimming cost V 4 bases and J 5 bases, with 20 bases left between them. CDR3 length equals 16 residues. In nucleotides, the CDR3 is TGTGCCAGCAGCTCGGGACGACTAGTCCTCCCCGAGACCCAGTACTTC. Amino acids: CASSSGRLVLPETQYF.

In its sample, this clonotype was seen many times. V is TRBV5-1 and J is TRBJ1-6; D may be TRBD1 (6 bases). V lost 0 bases and J 9 bases, leaving 10 bases between the germline ends. CDR1 is SGHRS, CDR2 YFSETQ, per germline. The CDR3 covers 14 residues. CDR3 nucleotides: TGCGCCAGCAGCTTGGGACAGGAACCTTCACCCCTCCACTTT. As protein: CASSLGQEPSPLHF. Using reference TRBV5-1 and TRBJ1-6 for the parts outside the CDR3, the full variable domain is KAGVTQTPRYLIKTRGQQVTLSCSPISGHRSVSWYQQTPGQGLQFLFEYFSETQRNKGNFPGRFSGRQFSNSRSEMNVSTLELGDSALYLCASSLGQEPSPLHFGNGTRLTVT.

This clonotype was detected many times. The V call is TRBV2, the J call TRBJ1-5; tentatively, D is TRBD1 (6 bases). CDR1 is SNHLY, CDR2 FYNNEI, per germline. V lost 5 bases, J lost 7 bases, and 15 bases lay in between. The CDR3 sequence is 14 residues long. The CDR3 DNA is TGTGCCAGCAGTCAACGACAGGCAGCACAGCCCCAGCATTTT. Translating it yields CASSQRQAAQPQHF.

V usage is TRBV6-2 or TRBV6-3 and J usage is TRBJ2-7; D remains unclear. V was cut by 6 bases and J by 4 bases, with 7 bases left in between. Germline V CDR1 and CDR2: MNHEY, SVGEGT. CDR3 length equals 11 residues. The CDR3 DNA is TGTGCCAGCAGAGCAGGATACGAGCAGTACTTC. Residues: CASRAGYEQYF.

V usage is TRBV29-1 and J usage is TRBJ2-7; D ambiguous. Germline CDR1 and CDR2: SQVTM and ANQGSEA. This CDR3 is 15 amino acids long. Between the trimmed V and J ends, which lost 5 bases and 2 bases, there was a span of 19 bases. The CDR3 spells CSVSPSTRLPYEQYF. The CDR3 region has the DNA TGCAGCGTTTCCCCCTCGACCAGATTACCCTACGAGCAGTACTTC.

This clonotype was seen many times. The CDR3 nucleotides read TGCAGTGCTAGAGACCGGAGGAACACTGAAGCTTTCTTT. It translates to CSARDRRNTEAFF. This chain joins TRBV20-1 and TRBJ1-1; D gene uncertain. The CDR3 covers 13 residues. Trimming left V 0 bases short and J 1 base short, with 6 bases between. Germline V gene data show CDR1 as DFQATT and CDR2 as SNEGSKA (reference sequence).